A selection of T cell receptor beta chains follows, all from one sample in a study of cytomegalovirus exposure and HLA in healthy donors. Generated by immunoSEQ multiplex PCR, the TCRdb table keeps only in-frame clones and is missing some. This sample has under 150,000 clones, with around 70% found just once. What was sequenced was PBMCs. The receptors were sampled from a human donor in good health. The CDR3 runs from the conserved cysteine through the conserved F or W. A D gene is named only where the DNA matches it firmly. Expanded clones get a size class; other rows say once, few or many, or leave the size out.

size	length	V	J	D	CDR3	DNA
once	17	TRBV27	TRBJ2-2	TRBD1	CASSSLNRGASTGELFF	TGTGCCAGCAGTTCGCTAAACAGGGGCGCTAGCACCGGGGAGCTGTTTTTT
.	14	TRBV2	TRBJ2-2	.	CASSGLQGTGELFF	TGTGCCAGCAGTGGATTACAGGGTACCGGGGAGCTGTTTTTT
.	13	TRBV7-3	TRBJ2-7	TRBD1	CASSLGTGSEQYF	TGTGCCAGCAGCTTAGGGACAGGGAGCGAGCAGTACTTC
.	15	TRBV30	TRBJ2-3	.	CAWSNSGASTDTQYF	TGTGCCTGGAGTAATAGCGGTGCTAGCACAGATACGCAGTATTTT
once	15	TRBV5-1	TRBJ2-7	.	CASDCMRVSSYEQYF	TGCGCCAGCGATTGCATGCGGGTGAGCTCCTACGAGCAGTACTTC
.	16	TRBV27	TRBJ2-5	TRBD1	CASSPRRTGGGETQYF	TGTGCCAGCAGTCCCCGACGGACAGGGGGCGGCGAGACCCAGTACTTC
.	16	TRBV19	TRBJ2-1	.	CASSIMGRGAYNEQFF	TGTGCCAGTAGTATAATGGGCAGGGGGGCCTACAATGAGCAGTTCTTC
.	14	TRBV19	TRBJ1-5	.	CASINRGGTQPQHF	TGTGCCAGTATTAATAGGGGGGGCACACAGCCCCAGCATTTT
.	15	TRBV30	TRBJ1-5	TRBD1	CAWSTGALGNQPQHF	TGTGCCTGGAGCACAGGGGCCCTAGGGAATCAGCCCCAGCATTTT
.	15	TRBV7-2	TRBJ1-4	.	CASSHRMGAREKLFF	TGTGCCAGCAGTCACCGGATGGGGGCTCGTGAAAAACTGTTTTTT
.	20	TRBV9	TRBJ2-3	TRBD1	CASSPRGTGGGIGGADTQYF	TGTGCCAGCAGCCCCCGGGGCACAGGGGGCGGGATTGGAGGTGCAGATACGCAGTATTTT